This T cell receptor (beta chain) derives from a study of blood T cells in healthy people across ages. Caucasian individuals from Russia who were healthy and aged about 6 to 90 acted as donors. This clonotype was seen just once. Just one base apart from a much larger clone, this may be a read error. This CDR3 has 14 amino acids. Primed by a sample-barcoded 5' primer and a J-beta primer mix, a second PCR proceeded for about 6 to 12 cycles. TCRdb re-called the 5' RACE reads with MiXCR, one entry per CDR3 protein. Of hundreds of thousands of distinct CDR3 sequences in the sample, about 45% were seen once.

The rearrangement joins TRBV12-3 or TRBV12-4 to TRBJ1-2, with TRBD1 identical over 9 bases. Input material: blood. The receptor was isolated from a man older than 75 in good health. This CDR3 is CASRPGTGLYGHTF. CDR3 nucleotides: TGTGCCAGCAGGCCCGGGACAGGGCTTTATGGCCACACCTTC.